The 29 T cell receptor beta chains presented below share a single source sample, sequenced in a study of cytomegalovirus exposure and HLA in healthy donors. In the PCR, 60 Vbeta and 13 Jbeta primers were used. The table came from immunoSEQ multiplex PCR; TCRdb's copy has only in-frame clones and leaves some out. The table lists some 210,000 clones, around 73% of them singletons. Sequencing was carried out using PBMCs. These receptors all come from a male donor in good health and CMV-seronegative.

The CDR3 DNA reads as TGTGCCAGCAGTGAAGAGGCGGGAGGGCCCGCAATTGAGCAGTTCTTC. Translating it yields CASSEEAGGPAIEQFF. This rearrangement joins TRBV2 to TRBJ2-1; 9 bases fit TRBD2. The CDR3 totals 16 residues. CDR1 is SNHLY, CDR2 FYNNEI, per germline. V shed 1 base, J shed 9 bases, and the junction held 10 bases outside the gene matches.

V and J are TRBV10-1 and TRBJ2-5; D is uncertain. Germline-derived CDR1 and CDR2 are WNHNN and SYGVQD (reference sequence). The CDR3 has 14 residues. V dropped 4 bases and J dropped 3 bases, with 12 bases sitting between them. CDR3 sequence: CASSATLVEETQYF. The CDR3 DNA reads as TGCGCCAGCAGTGCCACTTTGGTAGAAGAGACCCAGTACTTC.

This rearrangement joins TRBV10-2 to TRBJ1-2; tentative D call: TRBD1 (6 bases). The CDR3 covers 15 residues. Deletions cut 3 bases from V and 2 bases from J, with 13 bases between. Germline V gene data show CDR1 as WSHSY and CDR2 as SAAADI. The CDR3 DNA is TGCGCCAGCAGTGATTGGGCAGGGGTCAACTATGGCTACACCTTC. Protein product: CASSDWAGVNYGYTF.

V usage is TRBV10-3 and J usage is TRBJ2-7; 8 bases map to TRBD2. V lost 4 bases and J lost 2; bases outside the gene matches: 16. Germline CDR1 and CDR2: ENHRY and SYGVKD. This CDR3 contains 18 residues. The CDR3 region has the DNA TGTGCCATCAGTGGGGCAGGGAAACTAGCGGAGAAACCCTACGAGCAGTACTTC. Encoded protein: CAISGAGKLAEKPYEQYF.

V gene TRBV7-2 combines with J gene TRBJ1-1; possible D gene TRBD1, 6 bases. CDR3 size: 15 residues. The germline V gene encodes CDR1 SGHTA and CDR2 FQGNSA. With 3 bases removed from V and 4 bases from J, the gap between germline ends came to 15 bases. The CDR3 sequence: CASSFYGGGGTEAFF. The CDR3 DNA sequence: TGTGCCAGCAGCTTCTACGGGGGCGGGGGCACTGAAGCTTTCTTT.

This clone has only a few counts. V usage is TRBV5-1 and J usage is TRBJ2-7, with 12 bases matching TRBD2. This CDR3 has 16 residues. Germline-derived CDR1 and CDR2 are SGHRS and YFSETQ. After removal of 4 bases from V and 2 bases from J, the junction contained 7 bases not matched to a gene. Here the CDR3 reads CASSLRLAGEPYEQYF. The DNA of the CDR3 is TGCGCCAGCAGCCTACGACTAGCGGGAGAACCCTACGAGCAGTACTTC. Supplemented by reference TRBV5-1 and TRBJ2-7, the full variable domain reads KAGVTQTPRYLIKTRGQQVTLSCSPISGHRSVSWYQQTPGQGLQFLFEYFSETQRNKGNFPGRFSGRQFSNSRSEMNVSTLELGDSALYLCASSLRLAGEPYEQYFGPGTRLTVT.

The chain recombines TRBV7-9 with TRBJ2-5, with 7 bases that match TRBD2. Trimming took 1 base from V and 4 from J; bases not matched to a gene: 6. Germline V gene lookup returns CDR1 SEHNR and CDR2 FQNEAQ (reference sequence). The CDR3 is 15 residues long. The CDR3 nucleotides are TGTGCCAGCAGCTTAGTACTTCGCGGGAGAGAGACCCAGTACTTC. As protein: CASSLVLRGRETQYF.

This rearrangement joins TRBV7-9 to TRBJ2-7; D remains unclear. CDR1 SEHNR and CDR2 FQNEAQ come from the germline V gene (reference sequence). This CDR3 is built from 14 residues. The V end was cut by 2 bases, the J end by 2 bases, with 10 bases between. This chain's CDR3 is CASSLSELTYEQYF. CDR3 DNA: TGTGCCAGCAGCTTAAGCGAATTGACCTACGAGCAGTACTTC.

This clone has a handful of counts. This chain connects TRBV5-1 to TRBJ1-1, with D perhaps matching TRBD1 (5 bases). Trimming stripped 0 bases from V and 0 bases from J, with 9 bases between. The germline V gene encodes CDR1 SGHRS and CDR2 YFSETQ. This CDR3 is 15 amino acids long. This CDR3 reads CASSLDGGVNTEAFF. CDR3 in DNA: TGCGCCAGCAGCTTGGATGGGGGGGTGAACACTGAAGCTTTCTTT.

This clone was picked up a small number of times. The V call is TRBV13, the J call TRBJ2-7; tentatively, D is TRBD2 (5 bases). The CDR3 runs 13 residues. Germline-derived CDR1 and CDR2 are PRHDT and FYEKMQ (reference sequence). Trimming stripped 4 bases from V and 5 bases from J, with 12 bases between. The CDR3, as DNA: TGTGCCAGCAGCTACGGGGTAACCCACGAGCAGTACTTC. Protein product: CASSYGVTHEQYF.

The CDR3 spells CASSASGNTEAFF. CDR3 DNA sequence: TGTGCCAGTAGCGCCTCAGGGAACACTGAAGCTTTCTTT. J is TRBJ1-1 and V is TRBV19; unclear D gene. This CDR3 region has 13 residues. The germline CDR1 and CDR2 sequences are LNHDA and SQIVND (reference sequence). The V gene lost 6 bases and the J gene lost 1 base, with 9 bases spanning the gap.

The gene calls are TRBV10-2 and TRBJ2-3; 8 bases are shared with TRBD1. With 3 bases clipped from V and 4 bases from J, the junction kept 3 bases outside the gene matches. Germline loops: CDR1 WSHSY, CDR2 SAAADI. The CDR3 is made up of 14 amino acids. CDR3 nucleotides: TGCGCCAGCAGTGACAGGGGGCCTGCAGATACGCAGTATTTT. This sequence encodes CASSDRGPADTQYF.

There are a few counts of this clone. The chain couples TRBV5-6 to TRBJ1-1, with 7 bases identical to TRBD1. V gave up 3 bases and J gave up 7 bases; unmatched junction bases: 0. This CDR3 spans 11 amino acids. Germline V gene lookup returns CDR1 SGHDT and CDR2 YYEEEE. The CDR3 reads CASSYRGEAFF. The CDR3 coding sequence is TGTGCCAGCAGCTACAGGGGTGAAGCTTTCTTT.

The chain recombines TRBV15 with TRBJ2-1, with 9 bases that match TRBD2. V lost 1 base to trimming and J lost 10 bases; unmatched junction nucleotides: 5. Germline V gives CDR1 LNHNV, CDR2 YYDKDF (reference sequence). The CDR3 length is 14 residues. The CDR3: CATSRGLAGQEQFF. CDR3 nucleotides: TGTGCCACCAGCAGAGGCCTAGCGGGACAAGAGCAGTTCTTC.

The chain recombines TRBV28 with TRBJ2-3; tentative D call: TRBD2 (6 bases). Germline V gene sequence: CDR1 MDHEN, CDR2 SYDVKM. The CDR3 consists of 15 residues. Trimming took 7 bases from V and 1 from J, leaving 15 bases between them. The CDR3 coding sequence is TGTGCCAGCACCGGCGGGGCGCTGGGCACAGATACGCAGTATTTT. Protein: CASTGGALGTDTQYF.

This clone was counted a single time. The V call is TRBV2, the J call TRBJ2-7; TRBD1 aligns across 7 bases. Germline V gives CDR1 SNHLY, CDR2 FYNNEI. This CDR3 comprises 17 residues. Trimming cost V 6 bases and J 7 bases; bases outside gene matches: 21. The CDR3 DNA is TGTGCCAGCAGGGAAACTACAGGGGAGAGCTACCCTTGGGAGCAGTACTTC. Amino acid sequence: CASRETTGESYPWEQYF.

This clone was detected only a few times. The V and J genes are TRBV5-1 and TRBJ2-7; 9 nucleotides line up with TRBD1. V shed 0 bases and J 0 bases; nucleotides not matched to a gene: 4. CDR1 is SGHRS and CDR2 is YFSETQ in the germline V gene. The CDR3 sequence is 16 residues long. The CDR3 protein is CASSLVPTGGSYEQYF. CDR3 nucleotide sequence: TGCGCCAGCAGCTTGGTACCGACAGGGGGCTCCTACGAGCAGTACTTC. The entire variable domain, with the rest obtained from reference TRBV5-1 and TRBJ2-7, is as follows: KAGVTQTPRYLIKTRGQQVTLSCSPISGHRSVSWYQQTPGQGLQFLFEYFSETQRNKGNFPGRFSGRQFSNSRSEMNVSTLELGDSALYLCASSLVPTGGSYEQYFGPGTRLTVT.

The CDR3 nucleotides are TGTGCCAGCTCATCCGGACAGGGCGGAGAAAAACTGTTTTTT. Protein sequence: CASSSGQGGEKLFF. The chain couples TRBV18 to TRBJ1-4; TRBD1 agrees at 8 bases. The CDR3 is made up of 14 amino acids. With V trimmed by 5 bases and J by 8 bases, 7 bases remained unmatched. CDR1 KGHSH and CDR2 LQKENI come from the germline V gene. The variable domain in full, completed from reference TRBV18 and TRBJ1-4, reads NAGVMQNPRHLVRRRGQEARLRCSPMKGHSHVYWYRQLPEEGLKFMVYLQKENIIDESGMPKERFSAEFPKEGPSILRIQQVVRGDSAAYFCASSSGQGGEKLFFGSGTQLSVL.

The CDR3 sequence: CASSYGGNEQFF. CDR3 coding DNA: TGTGCCAGCAGTTACGGGGGGAATGAGCAGTTCTTC. The chain uses TRBV6-6 and TRBJ2-1; TRBD2 is a possible D gene (6 bases). The CDR3 has 12 amino acids. Trimming cost V 2 bases and J 7 bases, with 6 bases left between them. Germline values: CDR1 MNHNY, CDR2 SVGAGI (reference sequence).

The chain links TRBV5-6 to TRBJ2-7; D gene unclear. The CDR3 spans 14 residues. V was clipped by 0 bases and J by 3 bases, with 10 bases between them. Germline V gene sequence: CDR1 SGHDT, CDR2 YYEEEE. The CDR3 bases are TGTGCCAGCAGCTTGGGAAGCGCCAGCTACGAGCAGTACTTC. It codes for CASSLGSASYEQYF.

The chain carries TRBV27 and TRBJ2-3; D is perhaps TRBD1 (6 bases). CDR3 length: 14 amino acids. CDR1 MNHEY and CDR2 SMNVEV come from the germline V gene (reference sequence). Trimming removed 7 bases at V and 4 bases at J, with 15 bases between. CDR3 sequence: CASKGYRVADTQYF. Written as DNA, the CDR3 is TGTGCCAGCAAAGGATACAGGGTCGCAGATACGCAGTATTTT.

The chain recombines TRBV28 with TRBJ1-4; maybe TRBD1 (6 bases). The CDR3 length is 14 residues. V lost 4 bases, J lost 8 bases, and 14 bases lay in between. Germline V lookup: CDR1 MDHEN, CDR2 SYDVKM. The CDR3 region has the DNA TGTGCCAGCAGTTCTCCAGGGGATGAGGAAAAACTGTTTTTT. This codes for CASSSPGDEEKLFF.

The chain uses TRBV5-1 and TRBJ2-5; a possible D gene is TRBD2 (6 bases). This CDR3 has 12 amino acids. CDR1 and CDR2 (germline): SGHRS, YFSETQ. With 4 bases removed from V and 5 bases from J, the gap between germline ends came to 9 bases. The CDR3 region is CASSPEGETQYF. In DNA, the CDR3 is TGCGCCAGCAGCCCGGAGGGCGAGACCCAGTACTTC.

The chain's CDR3 is CARSLASPGGAMNTEAFF. CDR3 DNA sequence: TGTGCCAGAAGCTTAGCCTCCCCCGGAGGGGCCATGAACACTGAAGCTTTCTTT. The rearrangement links TRBV7-5 to TRBJ1-1. TRBV7-5 is termed a pseudogene. The CDR3 extends over 18 amino acids.

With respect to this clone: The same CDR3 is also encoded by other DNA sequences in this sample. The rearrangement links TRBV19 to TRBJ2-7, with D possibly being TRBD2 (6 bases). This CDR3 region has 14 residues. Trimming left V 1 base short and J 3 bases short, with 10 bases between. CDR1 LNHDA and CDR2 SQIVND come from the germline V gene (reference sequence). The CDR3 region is CASSIGGSGYEQYF. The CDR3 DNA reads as TGTGCCAGTAGTATAGGGGGTAGCGGCTACGAGCAGTACTTC.

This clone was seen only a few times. CDR3 amino acids: CASSLGGSDEQYF. The CDR3 nucleotides are TGTGCCAGCAGCTTGGGGGGTAGTGACGAGCAGTACTTC. V is TRBV7-9 and J is TRBJ2-7; tentatively, D is TRBD2 (6 bases). Germline-derived CDR1 and CDR2 are SEHNR and FQNEAQ (reference sequence). This CDR3 contains 13 residues. V was clipped by 3 bases and J by 5 bases, with 11 bases between them. The complete variable domain, with remaining parts taken from reference TRBV7-9 and TRBJ2-7, reads DTGVSQNPRHKITKRGQNVTFRCDPISEHNRLYWYRQTLGQGPEFLTYFQNEAQLEKSRLLSDRFSAERPKGSFSTLEIQRTEQGDSAMYLCASSLGGSDEQYFGPGTRLTVT.

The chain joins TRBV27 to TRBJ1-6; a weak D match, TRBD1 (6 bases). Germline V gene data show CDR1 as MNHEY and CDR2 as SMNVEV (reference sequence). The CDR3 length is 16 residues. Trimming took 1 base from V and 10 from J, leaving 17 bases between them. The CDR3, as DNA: TGTGCCAGCAGTTTATTTGTCATGGGGGCACGGTCACCCCTCCACTTT. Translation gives CASSLFVMGARSPLHF.

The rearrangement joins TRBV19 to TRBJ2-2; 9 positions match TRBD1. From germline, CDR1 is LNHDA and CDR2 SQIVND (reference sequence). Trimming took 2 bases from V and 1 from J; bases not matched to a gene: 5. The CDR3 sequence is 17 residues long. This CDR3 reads CASSIKVGQGNTGELFF. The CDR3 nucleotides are TGTGCCAGTAGTATAAAGGTGGGACAGGGGAACACCGGGGAGCTGTTTTTT.

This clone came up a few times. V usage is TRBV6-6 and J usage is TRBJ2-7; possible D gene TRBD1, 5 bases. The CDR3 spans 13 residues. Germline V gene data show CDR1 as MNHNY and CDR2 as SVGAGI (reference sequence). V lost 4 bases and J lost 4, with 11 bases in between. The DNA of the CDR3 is TGTGCCAGCAGTTTAAGGACACCTTACGAGCAGTACTTC. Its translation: CASSLRTPYEQYF.